This is a list of T cell receptor beta chains from one sample in a study of cytomegalovirus exposure and HLA in healthy donors. The method was immunoSEQ multiplex PCR; TCRdb's version includes in-frame clones alone and lacks a portion of them. This repertoire shows 190,000 or so clones, roughly 78% found once; its top ten account for about 0.64%. Sequencing used PBMCs. The receptors originated from a boy aged 10-17 years in good health and CMV-seronegative. The CDR3 runs from the conserved cysteine through the conserved F or W. A D gene is named only where the DNA matches it firmly. Part of the rows lack a size; the others show once, few, many or a class for expanded clones.

>.|.|TRBV19|TRBJ2-3
TGTGCCAGTAGTATAGTCGGGTTCACAGATACGCAGTATTTT
CASSIVGFTDTQYF
>TRBD1|.|TRBV9|TRBJ1-1
TGTGCCAGCAGCGTACAGGGGGAGAACACTGAAGCTTTCTTT
CASSVQGENTEAFF
>.|.|TRBV5-1|TRBJ2-3
TGCGCCAGCAGCTTGCAGTCGCCCACAGATACGCAGTATTTT
CASSLQSPTDTQYF
>.|once|TRBV5-5|TRBJ1-4
TGTGCCAGCAGGAGAGAGCTGAATGAAAAACTGTTTTTT
CASRRELNEKLFF
>.|.|TRBV4-3|TRBJ1-4
TGCGCCAGCAGCCAAGGTTGGAGGCAGGTTAATGAAAAACTGTTTTTT
CASSQGWRQVNEKLFF
>TRBD1|.|TRBV29-1|TRBJ2-5
TGCAGCGTGCCCCCGGGACAGGGTAAGGAGACCCAGTACTTC
CSVPPGQGKETQYF
>TRBD2|.|TRBV7-8|TRBJ2-2
TGTGCCAGCAGCTTATGGCGGGAGGGGAACACCGGGGAGCTGTTTTTT
CASSLWREGNTGELFF
>.|once|TRBV11-2|TRBJ1-1
TGTGCCAGCAGCTTAGAAGCGGGGAGGGGAACTGAAGCTTTCTTT
CASSLEAGRGTEAFF
>.|.|TRBV11-2|TRBJ2-4
TGTGCCAGCAGCTTAGTAGCCCAGCCTACCCTTCAGTACTTC
CASSLVAQPTLQYF
>.|.|TRBV19|TRBJ1-4
TGTGCCAGTGGGAGAGGGAGTTCGGAAAAACTGTTTTTT
CASGRGSSEKLFF
>.|.|TRBV5-1|TRBJ1-2
TGCGCCAGCAGCTTGGTTCCCCTCGGCGGCCGCACTTATGGCTACACCTTC
CASSLVPLGGRTYGYTF
>TRBD1|.|TRBV10-2|TRBJ2-7
TGCGCCAGCAGTGAGCCGACCGCCCCGGGACAGGGTTACGAGCAGTACTTC
CASSEPTAPGQGYEQYF
>TRBD1|.|TRBV9|TRBJ1-2
TGTGCCAGCAGCTCACAGGGGTTGAACTATGGCTACACCTTC
CASSSQGLNYGYTF
>.|few|TRBV11-2|TRBJ1-2
TGTGCCAGCAGCTCCCCCCGAGGCAGGGGAAGGGATGGCTACACCTTC
CASSSPRGRGRDGYTF
>TRBD1|few|TRBV29-1|TRBJ2-2
TGCAGCGTGCCCGGGACAGGGGATTCCGGGGAGCTGTTTTTT
CSVPGTGDSGELFF
>.|.|TRBV19|TRBJ2-3
TGTGCCAGCTCGTTTAAGCACCGCACAGATACGCAGTATTTT
CASSFKHRTDTQYF
>.|.|TRBV6-4|TRBJ1-1
TGTGCCAGCAGCCTCGGCGGCAACACTGAAGCTTTCTTT
CASSLGGNTEAFF
>.|.|TRBV6-4|TRBJ2-6
TGTGCCAGCAGTGCCGTATCTGGGGCCAACGTCCTGACTTTC
CASSAVSGANVLTF
>TRBD1|.|TRBV19|TRBJ2-1
TGTGCCAGTAGTTCTCGGACAGGGAGCTCCTACAATGAGCAGTTCTTC
CASSSRTGSSYNEQFF
>.|.|TRBV6-4|TRBJ2-3
TGTGCCAGCAGTCGAGGCCCTTCCACTAGCACAGATACGCAGTATTTT
CASSRGPSTSTDTQYF
>TRBD2|.|TRBV11-3|TRBJ2-1
TGTGCCAGCAGCTCACTAGGGACTAGCGGGACAGCGACCTACAATGAGCAGTTCTTC
CASSSLGTSGTATYNEQFF
>.|.|TRBV5-1|TRBJ1-5
TGCGCCAGCAGCTTGACGGACTGGAGCAATCAGCCCCAGCATTTT
CASSLTDWSNQPQHF
>.|.|TRBV9|TRBJ1-1
TGTGCCAGCAGCGTAGGGGGAGAGGGGAACACTGAAGCTTTCTTT
CASSVGGEGNTEAFF
>TRBD1|.|TRBV11-3|TRBJ2-7
TGTGCCAGCAGCCTCTACAGGGGGTGGGAGCAGTACTTC
CASSLYRGWEQYF
>.|.|TRBV5-1|TRBJ1-4
TGCGCCAGCAGCTTGGTTTCAGGGACTAGAAAACTGTTTTTT
CASSLVSGTRKLFF
>.|.|TRBV5-1|TRBJ2-2
TGCGCCAGCAGCTTAGGACTGGACACCGGGGAGCTGTTTTTT
CASSLGLDTGELFF
>TRBD2|once|TRBV27|TRBJ2-7
TGTGCCAGCAGCCCGGGACTAGCGCTCTCCTACGAGCAGTACTTC
CASSPGLALSYEQYF
>TRBD1|.|TRBV19|TRBJ2-1
TGTGCCGCCACGGACAGGGTGTACAATGAGCAGTTCTTC
CAATDRVYNEQFF
>TRBD2|few|TRBV9|TRBJ2-7
TGTGCCAGCAGCACCCCCTTGGATGGGACTAGCGGTTTCTACGAGCAGTACTTC
CASSTPLDGTSGFYEQYF
>.|.|TRBV25-1|TRBJ2-2
TGTGCCAGCAGAAGAGATCGCGGGGAGCTGTTTTTT
CASRRDRGELFF